This T cell receptor (beta chain) came from a study of identical twins. Template switching added a universal primer site; cDNA carried unique molecular identifiers. MiXCR, run by TCRdb on the 5' RACE reads, gives a single entry per CDR3 protein. The sample contains approximately 670,000 distinct CDR3 sequences, 6% to 6.5% of which appear only once. The V and J ends lost 1 base and 6 bases, in that order; junction bases with no gene match: 7. CDR3 size: 15 residues. CDR1 is SGHRS, CDR2 YFSETQ, per germline. This clonotype was counted ten times or more. The antigen remains unidentified. Points from the study as a whole: Alpha sequences out of frame and shared by twins had excess low generation probability.

The specimen was naive T cells sorted from blood. The sequence was collected from a man aged 18 to 30 in good health. V gene TRBV5-1 combines with J gene TRBJ2-1, with 7 positions matching TRBD2. CDR3 protein: CASSLWEGPLNEQFF. The CDR3 DNA reads as TGCGCCAGCAGCTTGTGGGAGGGCCCTCTCAATGAGCAGTTCTTC.